This is a list of T cell receptor beta chains from one sample in a study of cytomegalovirus exposure and HLA in healthy donors. Profiling relied on immunoSEQ multiplex PCR, and the TCRdb table lists in-frame clones only, not all of them. The sample consists of about 130,000 clones, about four fifths of them appearing once. The specimen was PBMCs. These receptor sequences come from a woman between 40 and 50 years old in good health and CMV-seronegative. Each CDR3 is given with its conserved first and last residue. The D gene is left open where the match is weak. Size is stated for part of the rows, as once, few or many counts, or as a class when the clone is expanded.

v_gene	j_gene	d_gene	abundance	CDR3aa	CDR3nt
TRBV2	TRBJ1-4	.	once	CASRGMSEKLFF	TGTGCCAGTAGAGGGATGAGTGAAAAACTGTTTTTT
TRBV11-3	TRBJ1-1	.	.	CASSPGGQGEAFF	TGTGCCAGCAGCCCGGGGGGTCAGGGTGAAGCTTTCTTT
TRBV4-3	TRBJ1-1	TRBD1	.	CASSQAGRGTEAFF	TGCGCCAGCAGCCAAGCCGGCAGGGGGACTGAAGCTTTCTTT
TRBV4-1	TRBJ2-7	.	.	CASSQDQVSYEQYF	TGCGCCAGCAGCCAAGATCAGGTATCCTACGAGCAGTACTTC
TRBV5-6	TRBJ1-5	.	few	CASSLAGDNQPQHF	TGTGCCAGCAGCTTGGCAGGGGACAATCAGCCCCAGCATTTT
TRBV5-6	TRBJ2-1	.	.	CASSGGSETPYNEQFF	TGTGCCTCTAGTGGGGGGTCCGAAACCCCATACAATGAGCAGTTCTTC
TRBV4-1	TRBJ1-6	.	.	CASSGGFSSYNSPLHF	TGCGCCAGCAGCGGGGGGTTCAGCTCCTATAATTCACCCCTCCACTTT
TRBV6-5	TRBJ2-5	.	.	CASSGLGGLETQYF	TGTGCCAGCAGTGGACTAGGGGGGCTAGAGACCCAGTACTTC
TRBV5-1	TRBJ2-7	.	.	CASSLATYLSYEQYF	TGCGCCAGCAGCTTGGCCACATATTTGTCCTACGAGCAGTACTTC
TRBV9	TRBJ1-6	TRBD1	.	CASSVGDRNSPLHF	TGTGCCAGCAGCGTAGGGGACAGAAATTCACCCCTCCACTTT
TRBV5-4	TRBJ2-2	TRBD2	.	CASSLIAGAGTGELFF	TGTGCCAGCAGCTTGATAGCGGGAGCGGGCACCGGGGAGCTGTTTTTT
TRBV7-2	TRBJ1-1	.	.	CASSIVPEATEAFF	TGTGCCAGCAGCATTGTTCCTGAGGCAACTGAAGCTTTCTTT
TRBV28	TRBJ1-5	.	.	CASSPGHNSSPQHF	TGTGCCAGCAGTCCGGGACACAATAGCTCGCCCCAGCATTTT
TRBV7-3	TRBJ1-1	TRBD1	few	CASSATGGSNTEAFF	TGTGCCAGCAGCGCGACAGGGGGCTCGAACACTGAAGCTTTCTTT
TRBV28	TRBJ1-6	TRBD1	once	CASSDTAGQYNSPLHF	TGTGCCAGCAGTGATACCGCGGGACAGTATAATTCACCCCTCCACTTT
TRBV7-9	TRBJ1-6	.	.	CASSLASSPLHF	TGTGCCAGCAGCCTAGCGAGTTCACCCCTCCACTTT
TRBV19	TRBJ2-2	TRBD2	once	CASSRERGLSGELFF	TGTGCCAGTAGTAGGGAGCGGGGATTATCCGGGGAGCTGTTTTTT
TRBV25-1	TRBJ2-1	.	.	CASSEYSGNGQFF	TGTGCCAGCAGTGAATATAGCGGCAACGGGCAGTTCTTC
TRBV4-1	TRBJ1-5	.	few	CASSQDPGSNNQPQHF	TGCGCCAGCAGCCAAGATCCAGGCAGCAACAATCAGCCCCAGCATTTT
TRBV4-3	TRBJ2-7	.	.	CASSQGWSYEQYF	TGCGCCAGCAGCCAAGGCTGGAGCTACGAGCAGTACTTC
TRBV2	TRBJ2-2	.	.	CASSGDWVGELFF	TGTGCCAGCAGTGGGGACTGGGTAGGGGAGCTGTTTTTT
TRBV27	TRBJ1-6	TRBD1	.	CASSLDGTGHLYNSPLHF	TGTGCCAGCAGTTTAGACGGGACAGGGCATCTTTATAATTCACCCCTCCACTTT
TRBV10-3	TRBJ1-2	.	.	CAIRGSAGGYTF	TGTGCCATCAGGGGCTCCGCGGGGGGCTACACCTTC
TRBV5-6	TRBJ1-5	.	once	CASSLEGGPAQPQHF	TGTGCCAGCAGCTTGGAGGGGGGGCCGGCTCAGCCCCAGCATTTT
TRBV19	TRBJ2-2	TRBD2	.	CASSIGGGAGELFF	TGTGCCAGTAGTATTGGCGGGGGGGCCGGGGAGCTGTTTTTT
TRBV2	TRBJ2-3	.	.	CASSASSALTDTQYF	TGTGCCAGCAGTGCTTCTAGCGCCCTCACAGATACGCAGTATTTT
TRBV28	TRBJ1-2	TRBD1	once	CASSLRGGNYGYTF	TGTGCCAGCAGTTTAAGAGGGGGCAACTATGGCTACACCTTC
TRBV6-5	TRBJ1-6	.	.	CASSYWEKSPLHF	TGTGCCAGCAGTTACTGGGAGAAATCACCCCTCCACTTT
TRBV7-8	TRBJ1-1	.	.	CASSLVPRDKEEAFF	TGTGCCAGCAGCTTAGTCCCCCGGGACAAAGAGGAAGCTTTCTTT
TRBV5-1	TRBJ2-7	TRBD2	.	CASSNSGGPTYEQYF	TGCGCCAGCAGCAATAGCGGGGGCCCCACCTACGAGCAGTACTTC
TRBV5-1	TRBJ2-3	TRBD2	.	CASWEAGGYTDTQYF	TGCGCCAGCTGGGAGGCGGGGGGATACACAGATACGCAGTATTTT
TRBV5-6	TRBJ1-3	.	few	CASSSLRTDDSGNTIYF	TGTGCCAGCAGCAGCCTCCGGACTGACGACTCTGGAAACACCATATATTTT
TRBV27	TRBJ2-3	.	.	CASSLRDTQYF	TGTGCCAGCAGTTTACGAGATACGCAGTATTTT
TRBV9	TRBJ2-3	TRBD2	.	CASSGGTTTTDTQYF	TGTGCCAGCAGCGGCGGGACTACCACTACAGATACGCAGTATTTT
TRBV5-4	TRBJ1-2	.	.	CASSQALAYGYTF	TGTGCCAGCAGCCAGGCTCTAGCTTATGGCTACACCTTC
TRBV4-3	TRBJ2-3	TRBD2	.	CASSRGLAGGSTDTQYF	TGCGCCAGCAGCCGCGGACTAGCGGGGGGGAGCACAGATACGCAGTATTTT
TRBV6-1	TRBJ1-1	TRBD1	.	CASTYGTGLITEAFF	TGTGCCAGCACCTACGGGACAGGGTTGATAACTGAAGCTTTCTTT
TRBV7-9	TRBJ2-2	.	.	CASSIEAGELFF	TGTGCCAGCAGCATTGAGGCCGGGGAGCTGTTTTTT
TRBV5-4	TRBJ2-6	.	.	CASSLAIGLSSGANVLTF	TGTGCCAGCAGCTTGGCTATCGGGTTAAGCTCTGGGGCCAACGTCCTGACTTTC
TRBV2	TRBJ2-7	.	.	CASRGTTYHEQYF	TGTGCCAGCCGGGGTACGACCTACCACGAGCAGTACTTC
TRBV5-1	TRBJ2-6	TRBD1	.	CASSFGGQGQSGANVLTF	TGCGCCAGCAGCTTCGGGGGACAGGGACAATCTGGGGCCAACGTCCTGACTTTC
TRBV15	TRBJ2-1	.	.	CATARQYNEQFF	TGTGCCACCGCCCGACAGTACAATGAGCAGTTCTTC
TRBV4-1	TRBJ1-1	TRBD1	few	CASSHPQGTNTEAFF	TGCGCCAGCAGCCACCCACAGGGGACGAACACTGAAGCTTTCTTT
TRBV28	TRBJ1-1	.	.	CASSTTPLNTEAFF	TGTGCCAGCAGTACGACACCTTTGAACACTGAAGCTTTCTTT
TRBV5-1	TRBJ1-2	TRBD1	.	CASSLGDRGQAYGYTF	TGCGCCAGCAGCTTGGGAGACAGGGGGCAGGCTTATGGCTACACCTTC
TRBV5-1	TRBJ1-1	.	.	CASSLVATEAFF	TGCGCCAGCAGCTTGGTGGCAACTGAAGCTTTCTTT
TRBV5-4	TRBJ2-1	.	.	CASSPEPNYNEQFF	TGTGCCAGCAGCCCGGAGCCTAATTACAATGAGCAGTTCTTC
TRBV2	TRBJ2-3	TRBD2	.	CASSSGLAGGGLTQYF	TGTGCCAGCAGTTCTGGACTAGCGGGAGGAGGGTTGACGCAGTATTTT
TRBV7-2	TRBJ1-1	.	.	CASSHGRAGGTEAFF	TGTGCCAGCAGCCACGGGAGGGCGGGGGGGACTGAAGCTTTCTTT
TRBV9	TRBJ2-1	TRBD2	.	CASSGGGGGVSEQFF	TGTGCCAGCAGCGGGGGCGGCGGGGGGGTGAGTGAGCAGTTCTTC
TRBV5-1	TRBJ2-3	TRBD2	.	CASKRGTTDTQYF	TGCGCCAGCAAGCGGGGGACCACAGATACGCAGTATTTT
TRBV14	TRBJ2-5	TRBD2	.	CASSQLASGAQETQYF	TGTGCCAGCAGCCAGCTCGCCAGCGGGGCCCAAGAGACCCAGTACTTC
TRBV2	TRBJ2-2	.	.	CASRRAGELFF	TGTGCCAGCAGGAGGGCCGGGGAGCTGTTTTTT
TRBV7-2	TRBJ1-3	.	.	CASSLAAGGNTIYF	TGTGCCAGCAGCTTAGCTGCAGGGGGAAACACCATATATTTT
TRBV4-2	TRBJ2-7	.	.	CASSQGANYEQYF	TGTGCCAGCAGCCAAGGAGCCAACTACGAGCAGTACTTC
TRBV28	TRBJ1-1	TRBD1	many	CASRLQQGALRNTEAFF	TGTGCCAGCAGACTACAACAGGGGGCGCTTAGGAACACTGAAGCTTTCTTT
TRBV5-4	TRBJ2-1	TRBD2	.	CASNNPTTGGGSYNEQFF	TGTGCCAGCAACAACCCCACAACCGGGGGGGGATCCTACAATGAGCAGTTCTTC